Below are 13 T cell receptor beta chains sequenced from a single sample in a study of CD8+ T cells in alopecia areata. Treatment described: oral pan-JAK inhibitor, 5-10 mg twice daily. Extracted RNA was reverse transcribed into cDNA, the sequencing template. This table comes from immunoSEQ multiplex PCR, and its TCRdb copy is limited to in-frame clones, with some not included. The sample holds 150,000 to 200,000 clones, 60% seen once. Sequenced here: CD4+ T cells sorted from blood, sampled at week 24, from a patient treated with tofacitinib. The receptors originated from a human donor with alopecia areata.

The V gene is TRBV4-3, the J gene TRBJ2-7; possibly TRBD1 or TRBD2 for D (6 bases each). The CDR3 sequence is 15 residues long. In germline, CDR1 is LGHNA, CDR2 YSLEER. Deletions cut 0 bases from V and 2 bases from J, with 11 bases between. The CDR3 protein is CASSQEGGQAYEQYF. Written as DNA, the CDR3 is TGCGCCAGCAGCCAAGAAGGGGGGCAGGCCTACGAGCAGTACTTC.

The chain has TRBV7-2 and TRBJ2-7, with D perhaps given as TRBD1 or TRBD2 (5 bases each). V was pared by 6 bases and J by 3 bases, with 18 bases between. The CDR3 length is 15 residues. Germline assignment: CDR1 SGHTA and CDR2 FQGNSA. CDR3 in amino acids: CASSLEGTPLYEQYF. The DNA of the CDR3 is TGTGCCAGCAGTCTCGAGGGGACCCCTCTCTACGAGCAGTACTTC.

V usage is TRBV7-2 and J usage is TRBJ1-5; D gene uncertain. The CDR3 is 16 residues long. V was trimmed by 1 base and J by 6 bases, leaving 16 bases between them. Germline V gives CDR1 SGHTA, CDR2 FQGNSA. This CDR3 reads CASSLGLGGGGQPQHF. The CDR3 nucleotides read TGTGCCAGCAGCTTAGGTCTTGGTGGTGGCGGTCAGCCCCAGCATTTT.

V usage is TRBV9 and J usage is TRBJ2-5; the D call may be TRBD1 or TRBD2 (6 bases each). The V end lost 0 bases, the J end lost 3 bases, and 15 bases lay between the germline ends. This CDR3 is built from 16 residues. The germline gives CDR1 SGDLS, CDR2 YYNGEE. CDR3 sequence reads: CASSVASGGPKETQYF. CDR3 nucleotide sequence: TGTGCCAGCAGCGTAGCTTCCGGGGGCCCGAAAGAGACCCAGTACTTC.

This clone turned up a few times. This rearrangement joins TRBV19 to TRBJ2-3; 8 bases agree with TRBD1. Trimming cost V 10 bases and J 2 bases; bases outside gene matches: 5. The germline V gene encodes CDR1 LNHDA and CDR2 SQIVND (reference sequence). CDR3 length equals 13 residues. The CDR3 nucleotides read TGTGCCACCGGGACAGGCATCACAGATACGCAGTATTTT. Translating it yields CATGTGITDTQYF.

The chain is built from TRBV19 and TRBJ1-2; 8 positions agree with TRBD1. This CDR3 has 15 amino acids. V dropped 5 bases and J dropped 2; count of bases not matched to a gene: 7. In germline, CDR1 is LNHDA, CDR2 SQIVND (reference sequence). The CDR3 protein is CASSVGQAKNYGYTF. The CDR3 DNA follows: TGTGCCAGTAGTGTGGGACAGGCAAAAAACTATGGCTACACCTTC.

The rearrangement uses TRBV29-1 and TRBJ2-7; 12 nucleotides agree with TRBD1. The CDR3 spans 15 residues. J gave up 4 bases and V 5 bases, and 9 bases lay outside the gene matches. The germline V gene encodes CDR1 SQVTM and CDR2 ANQGSEA. CDR3 sequence: CSVIRRDRGLYEQYF. The CDR3 nucleotides read TGCAGCGTTATACGCCGGGACAGGGGGCTGTACGAGCAGTACTTC.

This clone was observed a handful of times. The chain carries TRBV5-1 and TRBJ1-1; unclear D gene. The V gene lost 1 base and the J gene lost 0 bases, with 7 bases spanning the gap. CDR1 SGHRS and CDR2 YFSETQ come from the germline V gene. CDR3 length equals 14 residues. The CDR3 region has the DNA TGCGCCAGCAGCTTGACCGGCATGAACACTGAAGCTTTCTTT. It specifies CASSLTGMNTEAFF. The variable domain in full, with the rest retrieved from reference TRBV5-1 and TRBJ1-1, is KAGVTQTPRYLIKTRGQQVTLSCSPISGHRSVSWYQQTPGQGLQFLFEYFSETQRNKGNFPGRFSGRQFSNSRSEMNVSTLELGDSALYLCASSLTGMNTEAFFGQGTRLTVV.

The chain combines TRBV10-3 with TRBJ1-2; D perhaps matches TRBD1 (5 bases). Trimming shortened V by 5 bases and J by 0 bases, and 10 bases separated the two germline ends. Germline CDR1 ENHRY, CDR2 SYGVKD. The CDR3 runs to 14 residues. CDR3 DNA sequence: TGTGCCATCAGTCCGAAAGGGGCTAACTATGGCTACACCTTC. Protein product: CAISPKGANYGYTF.

V gene TRBV29-1 combines with J gene TRBJ2-1; D not certain. Germline V gene sequence: CDR1 SQVTM, CDR2 ANQGSEA. The V end was cut by 5 bases, the J end by 7 bases, with 21 bases between. The length of the CDR3 is 15 residues. Here the CDR3 reads CSVRPGFAGFNEQFF. CDR3 DNA: TGCAGCGTTCGGCCCGGCTTTGCCGGTTTTAATGAGCAGTTCTTC.

This clone turned up a few times. The chain is built from TRBV10-3 and TRBJ2-2; D gene ambiguous. CDR1 is ENHRY and CDR2 is SYGVKD in the germline V gene. The V end was cut by 2 bases, the J end by 0 bases, with 4 bases between. This CDR3 region has 14 residues. CDR3 in amino acids: CAISEAANTGELFF. As DNA, the CDR3 is TGTGCCATCAGTGAGGCGGCGAACACCGGGGAGCTGTTTTTT.

The chain uses TRBV7-7 and TRBJ2-5; D possibly corresponds to TRBD1 (5 bases). V was pared by 5 bases and J by 1 base, with 14 bases between. Germline V lookup: CDR1 SSHAT, CDR2 FNYEAQ (reference sequence). This CDR3 comprises 15 residues. CDR3 coding DNA: TGTGCCAGCAGCGTGGGGCCTCAACCCCAAGAGACCCAGTACTTC. Protein: CASSVGPQPQETQYF.

V gene TRBV29-1 combines with J gene TRBJ1-2; D might be TRBD1 (5 bases). Looked up from germline, CDR1 is SQVTM and CDR2 is ANQGSEA. Trimming took 3 bases from V and 8 from J, leaving 13 bases between them. The CDR3 is made up of 12 amino acids. The CDR3, as DNA: TGCAGCGTTGATAATACGGGGGTCGGCTACACCTTC. Its translation: CSVDNTGVGYTF.